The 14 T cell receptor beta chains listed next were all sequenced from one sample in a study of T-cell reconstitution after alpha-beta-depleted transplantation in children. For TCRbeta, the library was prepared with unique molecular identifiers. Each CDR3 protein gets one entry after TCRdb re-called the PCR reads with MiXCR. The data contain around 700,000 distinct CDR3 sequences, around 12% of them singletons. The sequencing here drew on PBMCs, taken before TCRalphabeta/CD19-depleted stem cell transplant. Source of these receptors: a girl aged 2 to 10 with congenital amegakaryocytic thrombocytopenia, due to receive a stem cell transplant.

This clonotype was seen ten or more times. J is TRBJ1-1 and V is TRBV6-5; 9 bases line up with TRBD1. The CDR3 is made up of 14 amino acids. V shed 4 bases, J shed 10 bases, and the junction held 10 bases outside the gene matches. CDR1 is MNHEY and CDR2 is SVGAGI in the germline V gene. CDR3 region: CASSWGTGRDVAFF. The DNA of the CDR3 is TGTGCCAGCAGTTGGGGGACAGGGCGTGATGTAGCTTTCTTT.

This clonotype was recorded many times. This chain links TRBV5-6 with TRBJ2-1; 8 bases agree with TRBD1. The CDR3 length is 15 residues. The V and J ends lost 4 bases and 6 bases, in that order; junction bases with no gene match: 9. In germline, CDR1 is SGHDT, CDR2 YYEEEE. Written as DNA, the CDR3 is TGTGCCAGCAGCCCTGGGACAGGCCCACCCAATGAGCAGTTCTTC. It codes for CASSPGTGPPNEQFF.

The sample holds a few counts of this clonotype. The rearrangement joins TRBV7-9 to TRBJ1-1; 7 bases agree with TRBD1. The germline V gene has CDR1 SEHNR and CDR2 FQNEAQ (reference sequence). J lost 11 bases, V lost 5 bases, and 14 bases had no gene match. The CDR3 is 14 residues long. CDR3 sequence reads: CASSPTPDRRGAFF. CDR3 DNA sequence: TGTGCCAGCAGCCCCACCCCGGACAGGAGAGGGGCTTTCTTT.

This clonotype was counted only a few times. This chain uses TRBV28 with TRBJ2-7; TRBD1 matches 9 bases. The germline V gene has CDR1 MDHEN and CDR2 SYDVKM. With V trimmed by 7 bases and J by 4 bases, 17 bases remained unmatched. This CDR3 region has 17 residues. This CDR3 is CASKPGTGPYYPYEQYF. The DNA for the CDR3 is TGTGCCAGCAAGCCCGGGACAGGGCCCTATTATCCATACGAGCAGTACTTC.

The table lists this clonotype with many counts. The DNA for the CDR3 is TGCGCCAGCAGCTTGGGAGGGGACCACACTGAAGCTTTCTTT. This encodes CASSLGGDHTEAFF. The chain joins TRBV5-1 to TRBJ1-1; possibly TRBD1 for D (5 bases). The CDR3 length is 14 residues. CDR1 SGHRS and CDR2 YFSETQ come from the germline V gene. V was clipped by 0 bases and J by 3 bases, with 9 bases between them.

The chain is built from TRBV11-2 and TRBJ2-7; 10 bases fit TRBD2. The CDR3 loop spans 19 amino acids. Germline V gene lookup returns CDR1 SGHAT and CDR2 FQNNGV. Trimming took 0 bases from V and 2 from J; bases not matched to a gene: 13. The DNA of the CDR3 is TGTGCCAGCAGCTTAGATTTCCCCCTCACTAGCGGGATTGCCTACGAGCAGTACTTC. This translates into CASSLDFPLTSGIAYEQYF.

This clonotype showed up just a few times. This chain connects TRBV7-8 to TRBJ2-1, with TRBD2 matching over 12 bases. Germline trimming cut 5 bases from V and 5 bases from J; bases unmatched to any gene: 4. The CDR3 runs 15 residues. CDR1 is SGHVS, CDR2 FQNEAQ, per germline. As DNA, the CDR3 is TGTGCCAGCAGCCACGGGACTAGCGGGCACAATGAGCAGTTCTTC. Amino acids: CASSHGTSGHNEQFF.

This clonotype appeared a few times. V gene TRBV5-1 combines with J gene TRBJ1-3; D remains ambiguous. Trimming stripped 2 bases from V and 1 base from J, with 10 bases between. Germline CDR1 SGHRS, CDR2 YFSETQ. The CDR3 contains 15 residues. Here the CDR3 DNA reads TGCGCCAGCAGCTTTGACACGGGATCTGGAAACACCATATATTTT. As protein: CASSFDTGSGNTIYF.

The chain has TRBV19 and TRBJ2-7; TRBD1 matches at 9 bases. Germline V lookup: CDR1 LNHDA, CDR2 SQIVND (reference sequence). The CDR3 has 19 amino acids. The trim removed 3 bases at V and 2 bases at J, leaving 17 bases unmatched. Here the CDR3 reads CASSIRNRGQTSAPYEQYF. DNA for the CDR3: TGTGCCAGTAGTATTAGGAACAGGGGGCAAACTAGCGCACCCTACGAGCAGTACTTC.

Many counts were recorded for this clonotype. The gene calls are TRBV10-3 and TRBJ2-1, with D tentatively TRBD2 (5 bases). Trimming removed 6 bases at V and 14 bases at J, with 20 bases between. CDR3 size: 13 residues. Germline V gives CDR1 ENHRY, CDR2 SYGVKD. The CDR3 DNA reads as TGTGCCATCAGAGGAGCGGAAACGCCTCGGGAGTTCTTC. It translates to CAIRGAETPREFF.

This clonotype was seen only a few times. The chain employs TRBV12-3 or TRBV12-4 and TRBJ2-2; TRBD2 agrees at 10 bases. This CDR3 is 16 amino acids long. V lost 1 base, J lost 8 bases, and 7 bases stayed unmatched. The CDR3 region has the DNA TGTGCCAGCAGTTTAGTACCGGGACTAGCGCCGGGGGAGCTGTTTTTT. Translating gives CASSLVPGLAPGELFF.

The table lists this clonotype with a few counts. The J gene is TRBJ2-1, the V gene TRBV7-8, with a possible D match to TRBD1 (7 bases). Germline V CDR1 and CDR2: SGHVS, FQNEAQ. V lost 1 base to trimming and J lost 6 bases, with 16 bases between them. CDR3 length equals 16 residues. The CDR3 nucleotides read TGTGCCAGCAGCTTAGGAATTGGAGGGGGCTTCAATGAGCAGTTCTTC. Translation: CASSLGIGGGFNEQFF.

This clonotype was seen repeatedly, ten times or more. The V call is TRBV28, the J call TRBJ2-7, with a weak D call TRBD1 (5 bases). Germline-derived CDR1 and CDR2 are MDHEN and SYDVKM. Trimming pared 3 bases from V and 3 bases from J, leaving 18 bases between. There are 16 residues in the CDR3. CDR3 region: CASSFPKLGLDYEQYF. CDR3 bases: TGTGCCAGCAGTTTCCCCAAGCTGGGGCTAGACTACGAGCAGTACTTC.

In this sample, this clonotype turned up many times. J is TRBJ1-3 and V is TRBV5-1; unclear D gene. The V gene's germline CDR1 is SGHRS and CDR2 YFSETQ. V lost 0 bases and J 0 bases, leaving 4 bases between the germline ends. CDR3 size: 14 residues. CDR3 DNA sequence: TGCGCCAGCAGCTTGGAGGTCTCTGGAAACACCATATATTTT. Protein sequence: CASSLEVSGNTIYF.